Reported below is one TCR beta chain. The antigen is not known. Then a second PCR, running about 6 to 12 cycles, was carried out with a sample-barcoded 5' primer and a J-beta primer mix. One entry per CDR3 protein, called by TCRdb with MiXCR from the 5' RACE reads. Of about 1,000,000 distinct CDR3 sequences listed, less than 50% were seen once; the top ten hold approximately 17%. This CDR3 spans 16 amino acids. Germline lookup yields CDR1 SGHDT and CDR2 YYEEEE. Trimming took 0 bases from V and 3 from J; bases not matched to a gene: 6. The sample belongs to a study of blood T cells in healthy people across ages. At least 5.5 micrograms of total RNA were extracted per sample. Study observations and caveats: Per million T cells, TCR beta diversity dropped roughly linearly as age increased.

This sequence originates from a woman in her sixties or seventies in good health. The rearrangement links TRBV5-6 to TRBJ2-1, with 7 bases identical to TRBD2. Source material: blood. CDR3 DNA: TGTGCCAGCAGCTTGGGCCAACGGGACTACTACAATGAGCAGTTCTTC. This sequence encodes CASSLGQRDYYNEQFF.